This TCR beta chain was documented in a study of tumor-infiltrating lymphocytes in localized non-small cell lung cancer. Study-level points and caveats: Compared with uninvolved lung, tumors showed higher T cell infiltration by TCRbeta sequencing. Technical variation could not be separated from intratumor heterogeneity here. No T-cell fraction difference was seen between IM1 and IM2 tumors.

Concerning this clone: The antigen is undetermined.

In germline, CDR1 is SGHTA, CDR2 FQGTGA. CDR3 length: 14 residues. V was trimmed by 5 bases and J by 0 bases, leaving 11 bases between them. Data came from immunoSEQ multiplex PCR; TCRdb stores just in-frame clones and leaves some out. The sample includes around 12,000 clones, 75% to 90% of them seen just once. The TCR sequence derives from a human donor with non-small cell lung cancer. Sequencing used uninvolved lung tissue not adjacent to the tumor. J is TRBJ2-7 and V is TRBV7-3, with TRBD1 as a possible D gene (6 bases). The DNA for the CDR3 is TGTGCCAGCAGCGCCGGACAGCGCTCCTACGAGCAGTACTTC. Translated: CASSAGQRSYEQYF.